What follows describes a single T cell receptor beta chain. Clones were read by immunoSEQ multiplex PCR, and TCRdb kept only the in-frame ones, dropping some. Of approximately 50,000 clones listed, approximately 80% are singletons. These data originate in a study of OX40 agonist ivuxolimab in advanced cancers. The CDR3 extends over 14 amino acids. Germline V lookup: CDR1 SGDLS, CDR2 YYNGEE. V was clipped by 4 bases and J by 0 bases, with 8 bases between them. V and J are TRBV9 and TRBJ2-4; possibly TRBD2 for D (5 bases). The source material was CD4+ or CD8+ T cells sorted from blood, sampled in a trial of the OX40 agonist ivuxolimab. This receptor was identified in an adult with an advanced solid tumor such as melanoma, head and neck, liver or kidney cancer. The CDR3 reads CASSIGIAKNIQYF. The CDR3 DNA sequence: TGTGCCAGCAGCATCGGGATAGCCAAAAACATTCAGTACTTC.